The clone carrying this T cell receptor beta chain was detected only a few times. The target antigen is unknown. V lost 4 bases, J lost 4 bases, and 14 bases stayed unmatched. This CDR3 is 17 amino acids long. Germline CDR1 reads DFQATT; CDR2 reads SNEGSKA (reference sequence). Researchers took RNA transcripts and amplified the TCR beta CDR3 regions from them. Using the HTBI primer set, a first-round RT-PCR was run on the TCR CDR3. One entry per CDR3 protein, called by TCRdb with MiXCR from the multiplex PCR reads. The sample includes about 160,000 distinct CDR3 sequences, 9.4% of them seen just once. The data are from a study of T cells in Graves' hyperthyroidism and ophthalmopathy. In the study overall: Specimen type is peripheral blood, collected at initial diagnosis prior to any treatment.

General observations from the study: In the blood, most expanded thyroid clonotypes above 0.001 appeared as well.

The TCR was taken from a young woman with Graves' hyperthyroidism that later progressed to Graves' ophthalmopathy. The V gene is TRBV20-1, the J gene TRBJ1-3; 9 nucleotides line up with TRBD1. The specimen sequenced was blood. CDR3 bases: TGCAGTGCTACTAGACCGGGACAGGGAATTGGCGGAAACACCATATATTTT. This sequence encodes CSATRPGQGIGGNTIYF.